One and the same sample provided the 18 T cell receptor beta chains below, sequenced in a study of cytomegalovirus exposure and HLA in healthy donors. In the PCR, 60 Vbeta and 13 Jbeta primers were used. Using immunoSEQ multiplex PCR, the repertoire was profiled, and TCRdb retains in-frame clones only, with some absent. The data contain about 160,000 clones, more than 75% of them singletons. Sequences were obtained from PBMCs. These receptors originate from a girl aged 5-17 years in good health and CMV-seropositive.

This chain joins TRBV6-5 and TRBJ2-7; 9 positions agree with TRBD2. With 3 bases clipped from V and 3 bases from J, the junction kept 6 bases outside the gene matches. This CDR3 is built from 15 residues. Looked up from germline, CDR1 is MNHEY and CDR2 is SVGAGI. CDR3 sequence: CASSYTGLAHYEQYF. CDR3 DNA: TGTGCCAGCAGTTATACGGGACTAGCTCACTACGAGCAGTACTTC.

V and J are TRBV4-1 and TRBJ2-1, with 12 nucleotides matching TRBD1. Trimming removed 3 bases from V and 1 base from J; junction bases left unmatched: 7. CDR1 MGHRA and CDR2 YSYEKL come from the germline V gene. This CDR3 is 18 amino acids long. The chain's CDR3 is CASSHMGQGAGSYNEQFF. CDR3 nucleotide sequence: TGCGCCAGCAGCCATATGGGACAGGGGGCGGGTTCCTACAATGAGCAGTTCTTC.

The V call is TRBV27, the J call TRBJ2-4; weak D call: TRBD2 (5 bases). The CDR3 is 15 amino acids. Germline CDR1 reads MNHEY; CDR2 reads SMNVEV (reference sequence). V was shortened by 6 bases and J by 0 bases, with 12 bases between the two germline ends. CDR3 DNA sequence: TGTGCCAGCAGGCCCCTAGGACTAGCCAAAAACATTCAGTACTTC. Amino acid sequence: CASRPLGLAKNIQYF.

This chain uses TRBV11-2 with TRBJ2-7; no clear D gene. Trimming stripped 2 bases from V and 0 bases from J, with 5 bases between. There are 13 residues in the CDR3. Per the germline V gene, CDR1 is SGHAT and CDR2 is FQNNGV. The CDR3 here is CASSLSSSYEQYF. The CDR3 nucleotides are TGTGCCAGCAGCTTATCCAGCTCCTACGAGCAGTACTTC.

This chain uses TRBV5-4 with TRBJ1-1, with D perhaps TRBD1 (5 bases). The V gene's germline CDR1 is SGHNT and CDR2 YYREEE (reference sequence). The CDR3 consists of 16 residues. Deletions cut 4 bases from V and 3 bases from J, with 19 bases between. CDR3 DNA sequence: TGTGCCAGCAGCCCTGCCACTAACCCAGGGTACACTGAAGCTTTCTTT. Translation: CASSPATNPGYTEAFF.

This clone was recorded only once. The chain combines TRBV30 with TRBJ2-7; 10 bases are shared with TRBD2. The junction had 10 bases not matched to a gene; V was cut back by 5 bases and J by 6 bases. The CDR3 has 14 residues. From germline, CDR1 is GTSNPN and CDR2 SVGIG (reference sequence). The CDR3 sequence: CAWEALAGAPEQYF. DNA for the CDR3: TGTGCCTGGGAGGCTCTAGCGGGAGCCCCCGAGCAGTACTTC.

J is TRBJ1-1 and V is TRBV15, with 10 positions matching TRBD1. Germline CDR1 is LNHNV and CDR2 is YYDKDF (reference sequence). The CDR3 is 15 amino acids. Losses at the gene ends were 9 bases for V and 4 bases for J; bases not matched to a gene: 11. The CDR3 loop reads CATARDRGGGTEAFF. The CDR3, as DNA: TGTGCCACTGCCCGGGACAGGGGAGGTGGCACTGAAGCTTTCTTT.

This chain joins TRBV7-6 and TRBJ2-1, with 8 bases fitting TRBD2. Trimming took 4 bases from V and 7 from J; bases not matched to a gene: 15. Germline V gives CDR1 SGHVS, CDR2 FNYEAQ. There are 17 residues in the CDR3. This CDR3 reads CASSSSVGLEFWNEQFF. As DNA, the CDR3 is TGTGCCAGCAGCTCGTCCGTGGGACTAGAATTCTGGAATGAGCAGTTCTTC.

This rearrangement joins TRBV7-8 to TRBJ2-7, with a weak D call TRBD1 (5 bases). The CDR3 runs 13 residues. Germline assignment: CDR1 SGHVS and CDR2 FQNEAQ. Trimming removed 3 bases from V and 5 bases from J, with 11 bases in between. In nucleotides, the CDR3 is TGTGCCAGCAGCTTGGGCAGGGAAAACGAGCAGTACTTC. Translating it yields CASSLGRENEQYF.

This rearrangement joins TRBV11-1 to TRBJ2-5; 7 bases map to TRBD1. The V gene end was trimmed by 4 bases and the J gene end by 6 bases; junction bases not matched to a gene: 17. The germline CDR1 and CDR2 sequences are SGHAT and FQDESV (reference sequence). The CDR3 covers 17 residues. The CDR3 nucleotides are TGTGCCAGCAGCTCCCGACAGGGTGCGTTGGGGGAAAAGACCCAGTACTTC. This encodes CASSSRQGALGEKTQYF.

The gene calls are TRBV5-8 and TRBJ2-7; D may be TRBD2 (6 bases). Germline V gives CDR1 SGHTS, CDR2 YDEGEE. The CDR3 loop spans 15 amino acids. V was cut by 1 base and J by 3 bases, with 14 bases left in between. In DNA form, the CDR3 reads TGTGCCAGCAGCTTGTCTCTTACGGGAGACTACGAGCAGTACTTC. It encodes CASSLSLTGDYEQYF.

The rearrangement links TRBV7-2 to TRBJ1-5, with 7 positions matching TRBD1. The CDR3 is 16 residues long. CDR1 is SGHTA and CDR2 is FQGNSA in the germline V gene. Unmatched junction bases numbered 12, after V lost 4 bases and J lost 6 bases. Here the CDR3 reads CASSSQGGAGGQPQHF. The CDR3 DNA follows: TGTGCCAGCAGCTCGCAGGGGGGCGCAGGAGGTCAGCCCCAGCATTTT.

V usage is TRBV25-1 and J usage is TRBJ2-5, with 10 nucleotides matching TRBD1. The V gene's germline CDR1 is MGHDK and CDR2 SYGVNS. J gave up 4 bases and V 4 bases, and 6 bases lay outside the gene matches. The CDR3 has 15 residues. The chain's CDR3 is CASSGRQGAIETQYF. The CDR3 bases are TGTGCCAGCAGTGGCCGACAGGGGGCTATAGAGACCCAGTACTTC.

V usage is TRBV19 and J usage is TRBJ1-2; unclear D gene. Germline V lookup: CDR1 LNHDA, CDR2 SQIVND (reference sequence). V was pared by 3 bases and J by 3 bases, with 11 bases between. The CDR3 loop spans 14 amino acids. The DNA for the CDR3 is TGTGCCAGTAGTATTACTCGGGGTGACTATGGCTACACCTTC. It translates to CASSITRGDYGYTF. Full variable domain (remainder filled in from reference TRBV19 and TRBJ1-2): DGGITQSPKYLFRKEGQNVTLSCEQNLNHDAMYWYRQDPGQGLRLIYYSQIVNDFQKGDIAEGYSVSREKKESFPLTVTSAQKNPTAFYLCASSITRGDYGYTFGSGTRLTVV.

This clone was counted only a few times. This chain connects TRBV5-6 to TRBJ1-3, with D tentatively TRBD1 (5 bases). With 4 bases removed from V and 2 bases from J, the gap between germline ends came to 10 bases. The CDR3 covers 14 residues. Germline CDR1 is SGHDT and CDR2 is YYEEEE. This CDR3 reads CASSRRGTGNTIYF. CDR3 sequence (DNA): TGTGCCAGCAGCCGGCGGGGGACTGGAAACACCATATATTTT. Based on the CDR3 plus reference TRBV5-6 and TRBJ1-3, the full variable domain is DAGVTQSPTHLIKTRGQQVTLRCSPKSGHDTVSWYQQALGQGPQFIFQYYEEEERQRGNFPDRFSGHQFPNYSSELNVNALLLGDSALYLCASSRRGTGNTIYFGEGSWLTVV.

This chain links TRBV4-2 with TRBJ2-1; 11 nucleotides agree with TRBD2. The CDR3 runs 17 residues. Trimming cost V 3 bases and J 10 bases; bases outside gene matches: 14. The germline CDR1 and CDR2 sequences are LGHNA and YNFKEQ. CDR3: CASSHTPGLADIMEQFF. The DNA of the CDR3 is TGTGCCAGCAGCCACACCCCGGGACTAGCGGACATCATGGAGCAGTTCTTC.

This chain joins TRBV4-1 and TRBJ1-1; D possibly corresponds to TRBD1 (5 bases). The V gene lost 1 base and the J gene lost 7 bases, with 13 bases spanning the gap. Germline-derived CDR1 and CDR2 are MGHRA and YSYEKL. The CDR3 has 14 amino acids. The CDR3 sequence is CASSQVGRGGEAFF. DNA of the CDR3: TGCGCCAGCAGCCAAGTCGGTCGGGGGGGTGAAGCTTTCTTT.

This clone was found once. The V and J genes are TRBV6-5 and TRBJ2-1; a possible D gene is TRBD1 (6 bases). Germline loops: CDR1 MNHEY, CDR2 SVGAGI. The CDR3 length is 14 residues. V was trimmed by 6 bases and J by 0 bases, leaving 9 bases between them. CDR3 DNA: TGTGCCAGCAGGCGCAGGGGCTCCTACAATGAGCAGTTCTTC. Amino acid sequence: CASRRRGSYNEQFF.